The 2 T cell receptor beta chains reported below all come from one sample, sequenced in a study of memory CD4+ T cells and cytomegalovirus serostatus. Produced via immunoSEQ multiplex PCR; TCRdb's table is partial and in-frame only. The sample records about 56,000 clones, about 80% being singletons. The sort gate was single viable CD3+CD4+CD8-CD45RO+ cells for memory CD4+ T cells. Sequenced input: memory CD4+ T cells from blood. The receptors were gathered from an adult in good health and CMV-seropositive.

The CDR3 protein is CASSSSGSYNEQFF. The DNA of the CDR3 is TGTGCCAGCAGCTCTAGCGGATCCTACAATGAGCAGTTCTTC. V and J are TRBV7-9 and TRBJ2-1, with TRBD2 matching over 7 bases. CDR3 length: 14 amino acids. Germline V gene lookup returns CDR1 SEHNR and CDR2 FQNEAQ (reference sequence). Trimming cost V 4 bases and J 1 base; bases outside gene matches: 1.

CDR3 sequence (DNA): TGTGCCAGCAGACAGGGTGTTTCGGAGCTGTTTTTT. Translating it yields CASRQGVSELFF. This chain links TRBV19 with TRBJ2-2; 7 bases are shared with TRBD1. V dropped 9 bases and J dropped 10; count of bases not matched to a gene: 8. CDR1 and CDR2 from the germline V gene are LNHDA and SQIVND (reference sequence). The length of the CDR3 is 12 residues.